Given below is one T cell receptor beta chain in context. What it binds is unknown. The identical CDR3 is also encoded by other nucleotide sequences in the sample. The V end was cut by 3 bases, the J end by 3 bases, with 21 bases between. The germline V gene encodes CDR1 WSHSY and CDR2 SAAADI. This CDR3 has 17 amino acids. The data were taken from a study of cytomegalovirus exposure and HLA in healthy donors. Study at large: Early release data held about 85 million unique TCRs from HLA-typed donors. Study-wide points: Earlier analysis yielded a pattern in which most TCR beta V segments were productive about 90% or about 30% of the time. Among TCR beta chains, those listed as cytomegalovirus-associated numbered about 160. Researchers reported from a later analysis that most CMV-associated TCR beta chains appeared HLA-restricted.

Primers for the PCR totalled 60 Vbeta and 13 Jbeta. Repertoires were generated with immunoSEQ multiplex PCR, while TCRdb's copy carries only in-frame clones and drops some. The sample consists of about 220,000 clones, approximately 68% of them appearing once. Sequenced input: PBMCs. This clonotype originated in a woman in her 30s in good health and CMV-seronegative. The chain carries TRBV10-2 and TRBJ2-7; D is perhaps TRBD2 (6 bases). The CDR3 DNA is TGCGCCAGCAGTGATGGGGCTAGCGTCGCGATTCTCTACGAGCAGTACTTC. It encodes CASSDGASVAILYEQYF.